This T cell receptor beta chain was profiled in a study of T cell changes during pregnancy in multiple sclerosis. The V gene's germline CDR1 is MDHEN and CDR2 SYDVKM. There are 13 residues in the CDR3. Unmatched junction bases numbered 9, after V lost 9 bases and J lost 9 bases. Profiling relied on immunoSEQ multiplex PCR, and the TCRdb table lists in-frame clones only, not all of them. The top ten clones hold roughly 1.5% of a sample with roughly 110,000 clones, 85% to 95% of them seen once. The sequences come from peripheral blood, collected after pregnancy. V is TRBV28 and J is TRBJ2-1; the match to TRBD2 covers 9 bases. This TCR came from a female donor with multiple sclerosis, enrolled in a pregnancy study. The CDR3 here is CASETSGWIEQFF. CDR3 sequence (DNA): TGTGCCAGTGAAACTAGCGGGTGGATTGAGCAGTTCTTC.